This T cell receptor beta chain came from a study of Graves' ophthalmopathy and Graves' hyperthyroidism. V was trimmed by 1 base and J by 2 bases, leaving 14 bases between them. The CDR3 runs 16 residues. The authors amplified TCR beta CDR3 regions, and they did so from RNA transcripts for repertoire sequencing. HTBI primers served in a first-round RT-PCR, which a second-round multiplex PCR followed. Each CDR3 protein is one row after TCRdb ran MiXCR on the multiplex PCR reads. The sample has 170,000 or so distinct CDR3 sequences, under 40% seen once. The sequenced sample consisted of peripheral blood. The receptor comes from a woman aged 40-49 years with Graves' ophthalmopathy. The chain joins TRBV12-3 or TRBV12-4 to TRBJ2-5; the D is unclear. The CDR3 spells CASSLGPPRPQETQYF. The CDR3 nucleotides are TGTGCCAGCAGTTTAGGTCCCCCTAGACCACAAGAGACCCAGTACTTC.